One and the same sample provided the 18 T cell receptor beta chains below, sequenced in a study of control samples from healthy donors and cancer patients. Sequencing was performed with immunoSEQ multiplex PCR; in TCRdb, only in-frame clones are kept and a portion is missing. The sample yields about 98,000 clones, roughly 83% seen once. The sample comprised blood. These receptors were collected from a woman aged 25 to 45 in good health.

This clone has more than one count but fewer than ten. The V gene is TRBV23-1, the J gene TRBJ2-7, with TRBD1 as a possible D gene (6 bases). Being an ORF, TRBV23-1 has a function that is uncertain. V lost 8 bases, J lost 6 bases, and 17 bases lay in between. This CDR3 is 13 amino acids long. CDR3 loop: CASPLGGSREQYF. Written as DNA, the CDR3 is TGCGCCAGCCCTCTAGGGGGTTCGCGCGAGCAGTACTTC.

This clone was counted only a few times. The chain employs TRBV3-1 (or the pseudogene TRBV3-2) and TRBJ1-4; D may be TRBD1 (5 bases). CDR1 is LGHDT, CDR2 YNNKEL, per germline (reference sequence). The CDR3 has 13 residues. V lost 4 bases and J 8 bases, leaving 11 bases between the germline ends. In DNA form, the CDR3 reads TGTGCCAGCAGCCGGGGGGGGAGAGAAAAACTGTTTTTT. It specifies CASSRGGREKLFF.

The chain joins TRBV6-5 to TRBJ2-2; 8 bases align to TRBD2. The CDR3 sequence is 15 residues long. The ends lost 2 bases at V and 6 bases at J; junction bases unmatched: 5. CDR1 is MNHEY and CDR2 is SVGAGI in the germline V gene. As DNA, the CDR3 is TGTGCCAGCAGTTACCGCGGACTAGCCCCCGGGGAGCTGTTTTTT. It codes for CASSYRGLAPGELFF.

This CDR3 is CADRTGASTDTQYF. DNA for the CDR3: TGTGCCGACCGGACAGGGGCTAGCACAGATACGCAGTATTTT. The genes are TRBV2 and TRBJ2-3; TRBD1 matches at 9 bases. Germline values: CDR1 SNHLY, CDR2 FYNNEI. J gave up 0 bases and V 11 bases, and 6 bases lay outside the gene matches. This CDR3 contains 14 residues.

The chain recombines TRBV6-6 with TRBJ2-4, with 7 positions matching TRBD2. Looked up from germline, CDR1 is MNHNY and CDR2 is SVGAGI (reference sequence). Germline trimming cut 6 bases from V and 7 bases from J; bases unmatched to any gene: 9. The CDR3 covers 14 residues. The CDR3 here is CASSTSAGGNIQYF. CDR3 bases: TGTGCCAGCAGCACTAGCGCGGGCGGGAACATTCAGTACTTC.

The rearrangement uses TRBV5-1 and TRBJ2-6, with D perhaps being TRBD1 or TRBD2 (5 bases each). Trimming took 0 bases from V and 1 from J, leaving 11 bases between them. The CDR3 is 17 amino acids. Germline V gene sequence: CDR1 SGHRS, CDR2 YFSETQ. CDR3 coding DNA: TGCGCCAGCAGCTTGGGGGACGGACCTTCTGGGGCCAACGTCCTGACTTTC. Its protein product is CASSLGDGPSGANVLTF.

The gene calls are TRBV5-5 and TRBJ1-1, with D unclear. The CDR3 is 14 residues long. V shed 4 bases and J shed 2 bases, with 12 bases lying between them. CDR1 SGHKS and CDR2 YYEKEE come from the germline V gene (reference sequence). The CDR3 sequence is CASSVVAINTEAFF. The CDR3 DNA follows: TGTGCCAGCAGCGTCGTCGCAATCAACACTGAAGCTTTCTTT. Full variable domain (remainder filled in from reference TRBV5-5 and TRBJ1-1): DAGVTQSPTHLIKTRGQQVTLRCSPISGHKSVSWYQQVLGQGPQFIFQYYEKEERGRGNFPDRFSARQFPNYSSELNVNALLLGDSALYLCASSVVAINTEAFFGQGTRLTVV.

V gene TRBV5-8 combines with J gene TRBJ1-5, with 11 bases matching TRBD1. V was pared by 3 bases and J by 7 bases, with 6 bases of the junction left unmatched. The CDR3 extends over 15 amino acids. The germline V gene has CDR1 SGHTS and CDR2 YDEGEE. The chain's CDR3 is CASSSGQGARQPQHF. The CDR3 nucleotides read TGTGCCAGCAGCTCCGGACAGGGGGCGAGGCAGCCCCAGCATTTT.

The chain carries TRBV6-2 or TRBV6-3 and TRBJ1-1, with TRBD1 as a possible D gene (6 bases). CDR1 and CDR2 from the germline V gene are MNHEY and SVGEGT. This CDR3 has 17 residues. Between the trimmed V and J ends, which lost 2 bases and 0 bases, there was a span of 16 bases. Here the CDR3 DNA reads TGTGCCAGCAGTTACCCGAGGACAGCTTATATGAACACTGAAGCTTTCTTT. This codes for CASSYPRTAYMNTEAFF.

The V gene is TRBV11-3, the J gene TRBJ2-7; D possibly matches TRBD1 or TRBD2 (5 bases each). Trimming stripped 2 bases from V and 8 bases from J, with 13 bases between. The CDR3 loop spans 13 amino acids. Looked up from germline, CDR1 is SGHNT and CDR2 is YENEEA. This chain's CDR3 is CASSLSRGGQQYF. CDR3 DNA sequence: TGTGCCAGCAGCTTATCGAGGGGTGGGCAGCAGTACTTC.

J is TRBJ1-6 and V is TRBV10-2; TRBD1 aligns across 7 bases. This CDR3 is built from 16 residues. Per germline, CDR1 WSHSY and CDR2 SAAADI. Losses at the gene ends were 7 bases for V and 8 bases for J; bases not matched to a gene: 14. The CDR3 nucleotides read TGCGCCAGCACTATACCCGGTTTTCAGGGGGATTCACCCCTCCACTTT. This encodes CASTIPGFQGDSPLHF.

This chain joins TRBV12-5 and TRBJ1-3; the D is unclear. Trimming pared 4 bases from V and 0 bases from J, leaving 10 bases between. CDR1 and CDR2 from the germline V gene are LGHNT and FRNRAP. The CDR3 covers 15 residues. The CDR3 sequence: CASGSHGFSGNTIYF. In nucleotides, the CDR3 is TGTGCTAGTGGTTCACACGGGTTCTCTGGAAACACCATATATTTT.

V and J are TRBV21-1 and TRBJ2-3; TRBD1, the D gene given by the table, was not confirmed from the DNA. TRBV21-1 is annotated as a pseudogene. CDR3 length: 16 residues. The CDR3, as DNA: TGTGCCAGCAGCAGCCCGGGACAGGACCATCCAGATACGCAGTATTTT. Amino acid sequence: CASSSPGQDHPDTQYF.

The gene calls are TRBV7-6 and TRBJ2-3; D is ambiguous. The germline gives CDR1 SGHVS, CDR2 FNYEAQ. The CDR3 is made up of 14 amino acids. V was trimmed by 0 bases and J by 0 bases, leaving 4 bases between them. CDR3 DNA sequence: TGTGCCAGCAGCTTAGCCCCAAGCACAGATACGCAGTATTTT. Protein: CASSLAPSTDTQYF.

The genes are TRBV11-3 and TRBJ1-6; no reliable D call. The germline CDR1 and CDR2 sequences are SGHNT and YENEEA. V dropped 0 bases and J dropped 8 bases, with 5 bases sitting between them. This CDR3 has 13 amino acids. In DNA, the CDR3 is TGTGCCAGCAGCTTAGATCCCCATTCACCCCTCCACTTT. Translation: CASSLDPHSPLHF. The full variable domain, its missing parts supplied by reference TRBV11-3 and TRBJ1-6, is EAGVVQSPRYKIIEKKQPVAFWCNPISGHNTLYWYLQNLGQGPELLIRYENEEAVDDSQLPKDRFSAERLKGVDSTLKIQPAELGDSAVYLCASSLDPHSPLHFGNGTRLTVT.

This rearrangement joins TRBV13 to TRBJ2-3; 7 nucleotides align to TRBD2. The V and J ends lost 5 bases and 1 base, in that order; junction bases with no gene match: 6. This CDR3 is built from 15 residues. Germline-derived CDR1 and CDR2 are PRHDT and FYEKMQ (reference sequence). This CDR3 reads CASSPMGGGTDTQYF. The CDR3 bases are TGTGCCAGCAGCCCCATGGGGGGGGGCACAGATACGCAGTATTTT.

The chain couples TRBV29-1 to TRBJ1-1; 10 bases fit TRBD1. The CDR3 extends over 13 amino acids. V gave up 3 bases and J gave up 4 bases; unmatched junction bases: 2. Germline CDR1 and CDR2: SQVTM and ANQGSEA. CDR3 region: CSVDRDRGTEAFF. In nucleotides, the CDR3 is TGCAGCGTTGACCGGGACAGGGGCACTGAAGCTTTCTTT.

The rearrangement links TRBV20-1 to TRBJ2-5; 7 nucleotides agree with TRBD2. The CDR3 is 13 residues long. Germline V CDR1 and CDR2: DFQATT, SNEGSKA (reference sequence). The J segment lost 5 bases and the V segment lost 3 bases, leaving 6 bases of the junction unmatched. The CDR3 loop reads CSASPGGGETQYF. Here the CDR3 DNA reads TGCAGTGCTAGTCCGGGGGGTGGGGAGACCCAGTACTTC.